The 25 T cell receptor beta chains reported below all come from one sample, sequenced in a study of type 1 regulatory T cells. The study, taken as a whole, reports: Tr1 cells had a more restricted TCR repertoire than non-Tr1 cells.

From the reads, TCRdb called clonotypes with MiXCR, one entry per CDR3 protein. Among 60,000 to 75,000 distinct CDR3 sequences listed, less than 25% were seen once. The antigens these receptors bind are not known. Sequenced sample: cultured type 1 regulatory T (Tr1) cells, either the whole culture or a sorted fraction (not recorded which). The receptors originated from a human donor in good health.

This clonotype was counted only a few times. The gene calls are TRBV7-2 and TRBJ2-1, with D possibly matching TRBD1 (5 bases). Trimming removed 1 base from V and 2 bases from J, with 9 bases in between. CDR3 length equals 15 residues. Germline V gene sequence: CDR1 SGHTA, CDR2 FQGNSA. Written as DNA, the CDR3 is TGTGCCAGCAGCTTAGGGTGGGGCCCCTACAATGAGCAGTTCTTC. Translating it yields CASSLGWGPYNEQFF.

The chain has TRBV5-1 and TRBJ2-6; D is undetermined. The CDR3 has 16 residues. Germline V gene sequence: CDR1 SGHRS, CDR2 YFSETQ. V lost 0 bases and J 1 base, leaving 8 bases between the germline ends. The CDR3 nucleotides are TGCGCCAGCAGCTTGGTCCCCACATCTGGGGCCAACGTCCTGACTTTC. Translating it yields CASSLVPTSGANVLTF.

This chain uses TRBV2 with TRBJ1-1; D unclear. Germline V CDR1 and CDR2: SNHLY, FYNNEI. This CDR3 is 11 amino acids long. The V gene lost 3 bases and the J gene lost 7 bases, with 6 bases spanning the gap. CDR3: CASSDQIEAFF. CDR3 coding DNA: TGTGCCAGCAGTGACCAGATTGAAGCTTTCTTT.

There are a few counts of this clonotype. The V and J genes are TRBV25-1 and TRBJ1-1, with a possible D match to TRBD1 (6 bases). From germline, CDR1 is MGHDK and CDR2 SYGVNS. The CDR3 spans 14 residues. Trimming cost V 4 bases and J 4 bases, with 13 bases left between them. The CDR3 reads CASSGRQGSTEAFF. The CDR3 coding sequence is TGTGCCAGCAGTGGTCGCCAGGGGAGCACTGAAGCTTTCTTT.

The chain carries TRBV20-1 and TRBJ2-2; 13 bases match TRBD2. The CDR3 covers 14 residues. V shed 5 bases, J shed 8 bases, and the junction held 5 bases outside the gene matches. CDR1 and CDR2 from the germline V gene are DFQATT and SNEGSKA (reference sequence). CDR3 bases: TGCAGTGCTCGACTAGCGGGAGGTATAGGGGAGCTGTTTTTT. Translating gives CSARLAGGIGELFF.

This clonotype showed up just a few times. The chain joins TRBV7-2 to TRBJ2-7; TRBD2 matches 11 bases. After removal of 4 bases from V and 6 bases from J, the junction contained 8 bases not matched to a gene. The CDR3 is 15 amino acids. CDR1 and CDR2 (germline): SGHTA, FQGNSA. CDR3 DNA sequence: TGTGCCAGCAGCTCAGTGAATAGCGGGAGGGTCGAGCAGTACTTC. Amino acids: CASSSVNSGRVEQYF.

A few counts support this clonotype. The chain carries TRBV20-1 and TRBJ2-1; 9 nucleotides agree with TRBD2. Germline V lookup: CDR1 DFQATT, CDR2 SNEGSKA (reference sequence). The CDR3 runs 16 residues. Losses at the gene ends were 0 bases for V and 4 bases for J; bases not matched to a gene: 7. CDR3 sequence: CSARDRRGREYNEQFF. DNA for the CDR3: TGCAGTGCTAGAGACCGCCGCGGGAGGGAATACAATGAGCAGTTCTTC.

V usage is TRBV5-4 and J usage is TRBJ2-7; 9 nucleotides align to TRBD1. This CDR3 is built from 17 residues. CDR1 is SGHNT, CDR2 YYREEE, per germline (reference sequence). Trimming took 0 bases from V and 4 from J; bases not matched to a gene: 11. In DNA, the CDR3 is TGTGCCAGCAGCTTGGGGGGACAGGGAATCCGAAAGTACGAGCAGTACTTC. Translation gives CASSLGGQGIRKYEQYF.

This clonotype was observed at least ten times. The genes are TRBV20-1 and TRBJ2-1; D is undetermined. Germline V lookup: CDR1 DFQATT, CDR2 SNEGSKA (reference sequence). The length of the CDR3 is 11 residues. V lost 3 bases to trimming and J lost 3 bases, with 3 bases between them. This CDR3 reads CSASLYNEQFF. In DNA form, the CDR3 reads TGCAGTGCTAGCCTCTACAATGAGCAGTTCTTC.

The gene calls are TRBV11-2 and TRBJ2-1; no definite D call. The CDR3 has 13 amino acids. CDR1 is SGHAT, CDR2 FQNNGV, per germline. The ends were cut back, 6 bases at V and 5 bases at J, with 11 bases in the middle. The CDR3 is CASSRTNNNEQFF. The CDR3 region has the DNA TGTGCCAGCAGTAGGACGAACAACAATGAGCAGTTCTTC.

The table lists this clonotype with many counts. V is TRBV5-1 and J is TRBJ2-1; D not resolved. Germline CDR1 is SGHRS and CDR2 is YFSETQ. V shed 4 bases and J shed 6 bases, with 11 bases lying between them. This CDR3 has 13 residues. The DNA of the CDR3 is TGCGCCAGCAGCCGCCAATTGGGCAATGAGCAGTTCTTC. This translates into CASSRQLGNEQFF.

The chain carries TRBV5-1 and TRBJ2-7, with TRBD2 matching 13 bases. The junction had 6 bases not matched to a gene; V was cut back by 4 bases and J by 5 bases. Germline V gene sequence: CDR1 SGHRS, CDR2 YFSETQ. This CDR3 has 15 residues. The CDR3 region is CASSGQLAGGDEQYF. The CDR3 bases are TGCGCCAGCAGCGGCCAACTAGCGGGAGGGGACGAGCAGTACTTC.

This clonotype was seen repeatedly, ten times or more. The V gene is TRBV5-1, the J gene TRBJ1-1; TRBD1 might be the D (5 bases). The CDR3 runs 14 residues. Germline CDR1 SGHRS, CDR2 YFSETQ. V was cut by 0 bases and J by 4 bases, with 10 bases left in between. CDR3 DNA sequence: TGCGCCAGCAGCTTGGGATCGGGGGGCACTGAAGCTTTCTTT. It yields the protein CASSLGSGGTEAFF.

The V and J genes are TRBV20-1 and TRBJ2-1; D gene ambiguous. The CDR3 totals 14 residues. Trimming shortened V by 6 bases and J by 0 bases, and 12 bases separated the two germline ends. Germline CDR1 reads DFQATT; CDR2 reads SNEGSKA (reference sequence). The CDR3 reads CSARNLYSYNEQFF. The CDR3 nucleotides read TGCAGTGCGCGGAACCTCTACTCCTACAATGAGCAGTTCTTC.

This clonotype was seen at least ten times. The chain is built from TRBV5-1 and TRBJ2-3; no clear D gene. V dropped 0 bases and J dropped 0 bases, with 5 bases sitting between them. This CDR3 spans 14 amino acids. From germline, CDR1 is SGHRS and CDR2 YFSETQ. The CDR3 region is CASSLDRSTDTQYF. As DNA, the CDR3 is TGCGCCAGCAGCTTGGACCGTAGCACAGATACGCAGTATTTT.

This clonotype has ten or more counts. The chain is built from TRBV9 and TRBJ1-2; D gene ambiguous. Per germline, CDR1 SGDLS and CDR2 YYNGEE. The V end lost 7 bases, the J end lost 0 bases, and 4 bases lay between the germline ends. The CDR3 runs 11 residues. The CDR3 DNA reads as TGTGCCAGCTCCTCTAACTATGGCTACACCTTC. It specifies CASSSNYGYTF.

The sample holds a few counts of this clonotype. V usage is TRBV14 and J usage is TRBJ2-3; D is ambiguous. CDR1 is SGHDN, CDR2 FVKESK, per germline. Deletions cut 8 bases from V and 1 base from J, with 10 bases between. The CDR3 contains 13 residues. The CDR3 protein is CASRHGGTDTQYF. The DNA of the CDR3 is TGTGCCAGCCGGCACGGAGGCACAGATACGCAGTATTTT. Supplemented by reference TRBV14 and TRBJ2-3, the full variable domain reads EAGVTQFPSHSVIEKGQTVTLRCDPISGHDNLYWYRRVMGKEIKFLLHFVKESKQDESGMPNNRFLAERTGGTYSTLKVQPAELEDSGVYFCASRHGGTDTQYFGPGTRLTVL.

This clonotype was seen a handful of times. The V and J genes are TRBV19 and TRBJ2-2, with D possibly being TRBD1 (6 bases). The CDR3 loop spans 15 amino acids. V lost 7 bases, J lost 2 bases, and 14 bases lay in between. The V gene's germline CDR1 is LNHDA and CDR2 SQIVND (reference sequence). The chain's CDR3 is CASKPRGSNTGELFF. The DNA for the CDR3 is TGTGCCAGTAAACCCAGGGGCAGCAACACCGGGGAGCTGTTTTTT. Complete variable domain (other parts from reference TRBV19 and TRBJ2-2): DGGITQSPKYLFRKEGQNVTLSCEQNLNHDAMYWYRQDPGQGLRLIYYSQIVNDFQKGDIAEGYSVSREKKESFPLTVTSAQKNPTAFYLCASKPRGSNTGELFFGEGSRLTVL.

This chain links TRBV5-5 with TRBJ2-6; D gene unclear. This CDR3 is 14 amino acids long. V gave up 6 bases and J gave up 0 bases, with 7 bases separating them. The germline V gene encodes CDR1 SGHKS and CDR2 YYEKEE (reference sequence). The CDR3 region has the DNA TGTGCCAGCAACCGGGCCTCTGGGGCCAACGTCCTGACTTTC. It codes for CASNRASGANVLTF.

The J gene is TRBJ2-1, the V gene TRBV29-1; D remains ambiguous. Germline V gene lookup returns CDR1 SQVTM and CDR2 ANQGSEA. CDR3 length: 14 amino acids. V was cut by 5 bases and J by 8 bases, with 19 bases left in between. The CDR3 bases are TGCAGCGTTTCGGATCATATTAATAAATATGAGCAGTTCTTC. Translated, it gives CSVSDHINKYEQFF.

This clonotype was found a few times. The V and J genes are TRBV10-3 and TRBJ1-2, with a tentative D call TRBD1 (5 bases). The CDR3 consists of 11 residues. The V gene's germline CDR1 is ENHRY and CDR2 SYGVKD. Trimming left V 4 bases short and J 8 bases short, with 8 bases between. CDR3 in amino acids: CAISGGEGYTF. The CDR3 nucleotides read TGTGCCATCAGTGGGGGGGAAGGCTACACCTTC.

V is TRBV28 and J is TRBJ2-1; the D is unclear. Germline V gives CDR1 MDHEN, CDR2 SYDVKM. This CDR3 is built from 16 residues. V lost 5 bases and J 0 bases, leaving 14 bases between the germline ends. The CDR3 bases are TGTGCCAGCAGTCTTCCGGACGCGAGCTCCTACAATGAGCAGTTCTTC. Amino acids: CASSLPDASSYNEQFF.

This clonotype was recorded a few times. The CDR3 protein is CSAPRTSGRGETQYF. The CDR3, as DNA: TGCAGTGCTCCGCGGACTAGCGGGAGGGGGGAGACCCAGTACTTC. V usage is TRBV20-1 and J usage is TRBJ2-5; 15 bases agree with TRBD2. CDR3 length equals 15 residues. Germline CDR1 reads DFQATT; CDR2 reads SNEGSKA (reference sequence). The V gene end was trimmed by 5 bases and the J gene end by 5 bases; junction bases not matched to a gene: 6.

The chain recombines TRBV4-2 with TRBJ2-3, with 10 bases aligning to TRBD2. The CDR3 runs to 18 residues. V trimming: 1 base; J trimming: 0 bases; junction bases outside the gene matches: 7. Germline V gene data show CDR1 as LGHNA and CDR2 as YNFKEQ. The CDR3 spells CASSQAKRAGGSTDTQYF. Here the CDR3 DNA reads TGTGCCAGCAGCCAAGCTAAGAGAGCGGGAGGGAGCACAGATACGCAGTATTTT.

This clonotype was detected only a few times. The genes are TRBV10-3 and TRBJ2-3; 10 bases map to TRBD1. The J segment lost 3 bases and the V segment lost 6 bases, leaving 3 bases of the junction unmatched. This CDR3 has 14 amino acids. The germline V gene encodes CDR1 ENHRY and CDR2 SYGVKD. CDR3 in amino acids: CAIRGQGRTDTQYF. Written as DNA, the CDR3 is TGTGCCATCAGGGGACAGGGGAGGACAGATACGCAGTATTTT.